The 19 T cell receptor beta chains below come from one sample, sequenced in a study of cytomegalovirus exposure and HLA in healthy donors. PCR used 60 Vbeta primers and 13 Jbeta primers. Assay used: immunoSEQ multiplex PCR; TCRdb lists only in-frame clones, some missing. The table records around 220,000 clones, about 79% of them present only once. Sequencing was done on a sample of PBMCs. The origin of the receptors is a man younger than 35 in good health and CMV-seronegative.

The chain uses TRBV27 and TRBJ1-5; 7 positions match TRBD1. There are 14 residues in the CDR3. The germline gives CDR1 MNHEY, CDR2 SMNVEV (reference sequence). Trimming took 6 bases from V and 0 from J; bases not matched to a gene: 2. CDR3 protein: CASRRTGSNQPQHF. For the CDR3, the DNA is TGTGCCAGCAGGCGGACAGGTAGCAATCAGCCCCAGCATTTT.

This clone came up a few times. This chain links TRBV11-2 with TRBJ2-1, with 14 bases that match TRBD2. CDR1 and CDR2 from the germline V gene are SGHAT and FQNNGV. CDR3 length equals 18 residues. V lost 5 bases, J lost 2 bases, and 8 bases stayed unmatched. In DNA, the CDR3 is TGTGCCAGCAGCCAACCGGGACTAGCGGGAGAGCCCTACAATGAGCAGTTCTTC. Protein: CASSQPGLAGEPYNEQFF.

This sequence joins TRBV28 and TRBJ2-7; maybe TRBD1 (6 bases). The CDR3 runs to 14 residues. V lost 2 bases and J lost 5, with 13 bases in between. CDR1 and CDR2 from the germline V gene are MDHEN and SYDVKM. The CDR3 is CASSLPPKGDEQYF. CDR3 coding DNA: TGTGCCAGCAGTTTACCACCTAAGGGGGACGAGCAGTACTTC. Drawing the rest from reference TRBV28 and TRBJ2-7, the complete variable domain is DVKVTQSSRYLVKRTGEKVFLECVQDMDHENMFWYRQDPGLGLRLIYFSYDVKMKEKGDIPEGYSVSREKKERFSLILESASTNQTSMYLCASSLPPKGDEQYFGPGTRLTVT.

The rearrangement joins TRBV21-1 to TRBJ1-1; TRBD1 was called by the table and not checked on the DNA. TRBV21-1 has pseudogene status. The length of the CDR3 is 17 residues. CDR3 nucleotide sequence: TGTGCCAGCAGCCCTAAAGGACAGTATACCATGAACACTGAAGCTTTCTTT. Translating gives CASSPKGQYTMNTEAFF.

The chain recombines TRBV9 with TRBJ2-5, with D possibly matching TRBD1 (7 bases). Trimming pared 0 bases from V and 1 base from J, leaving 13 bases between. Germline V gene data show CDR1 as SGDLS and CDR2 as YYNGEE. This CDR3 is 16 amino acids long. The CDR3 coding sequence is TGTGCCAGCAGCGTAGAAGGAGGGACAGTCCAAGAGACCCAGTACTTC. Encoded protein: CASSVEGGTVQETQYF.

This clone was counted once. V usage is TRBV11-3 and J usage is TRBJ2-5; no firm D call. V lost 0 bases, J lost 3 bases, and 5 bases lay in between. CDR3 size: 13 residues. The germline gives CDR1 SGHNT, CDR2 YENEEA. The CDR3 sequence is CASSLDPEETQYF. As DNA, the CDR3 is TGTGCCAGCAGCTTAGACCCGGAAGAGACCCAGTACTTC. Supplemented by reference TRBV11-3 and TRBJ2-5, the full variable domain reads EAGVVQSPRYKIIEKKQPVAFWCNPISGHNTLYWYLQNLGQGPELLIRYENEEAVDDSQLPKDRFSAERLKGVDSTLKIQPAELGDSAVYLCASSLDPEETQYFGPGTRLLVL.

In this sample, this clone turned up a few times. V is TRBV6-7 and J is TRBJ1-5; D gene ambiguous. TRBV6-7 is an ORF, with its function uncertain. This CDR3 spans 15 amino acids. V shed 10 bases and J shed 1 base, with 17 bases lying between them. CDR3 sequence reads: CATQRLRQSNQPQHF. In DNA form, the CDR3 reads TGTGCCACCCAGAGACTTCGGCAGAGCAATCAGCCCCAGCATTTT.

This clone was detected only once. The chain employs TRBV6-6 and TRBJ1-1, with D possibly being TRBD1 (6 bases). Trimming took 5 bases from V and 3 from J, leaving 16 bases between them. Per the germline V gene, CDR1 is MNHNY and CDR2 is SVGAGI (reference sequence). This CDR3 contains 15 residues. The CDR3: CASSTIRGFDTEAFF. The DNA for the CDR3 is TGTGCCAGCAGTACCATCAGGGGTTTTGACACTGAAGCTTTCTTT.

The V and J genes are TRBV15 and TRBJ2-7, with D perhaps matching TRBD1 (6 bases). There are 16 residues in the CDR3. Germline V lookup: CDR1 LNHNV, CDR2 YYDKDF (reference sequence). V was clipped by 1 base and J by 1 base, with 14 bases between them. CDR3 loop: CATSRAGPQGSYEQYF. For the CDR3, the DNA is TGTGCCACCAGCAGAGCGGGCCCCCAGGGGTCCTACGAGCAGTACTTC. The full variable domain, rest sourced from reference TRBV15 and TRBJ2-7, is DAMVIQNPRYQVTQFGKPVTLSCSQTLNHNVMYWYQQKSSQAPKLLFHYYDKDFNNEADTPDNFQSRRPNTSFCFLDIRSPGLGDTAMYLCATSRAGPQGSYEQYFGPGTRLTVT.

This clone has just one count. This chain links TRBV28 with TRBJ1-2; tentative D call: TRBD1 (6 bases). Deletions cut 6 bases from V and 1 base from J, with 15 bases between. CDR1 MDHEN and CDR2 SYDVKM come from the germline V gene. This CDR3 comprises 15 residues. In DNA, the CDR3 is TGTGCCAGCAGCTCGGCAGGGGCCGGTAACTATGGCTACACCTTC. Its protein is CASSSAGAGNYGYTF.

The genes are TRBV7-9 and TRBJ1-2; the D gene is possibly TRBD1 (6 bases). Per germline, CDR1 SEHNR and CDR2 FQNEAQ (reference sequence). CDR3 length: 16 residues. V was shortened by 2 bases and J by 2 bases, with 15 bases between the two germline ends. CDR3 region: CASSLMSGEQNYGYTF. CDR3 sequence (DNA): TGTGCCAGCAGCTTAATGTCAGGGGAGCAGAACTATGGCTACACCTTC.

This chain uses TRBV27 with TRBJ2-5; 8 bases agree with TRBD2. Per the germline V gene, CDR1 is MNHEY and CDR2 is SMNVEV (reference sequence). The V segment lost 6 bases and the J segment 0 bases; nucleotides outside the gene matches: 9. There are 16 residues in the CDR3. CDR3 protein: CASSPLLAEYQETQYF. DNA for the CDR3: TGTGCCAGCAGCCCCCTACTAGCGGAGTACCAAGAGACCCAGTACTTC.

The V gene is TRBV19, the J gene TRBJ2-6, with D unresolved. The CDR3 runs to 14 residues. The ends were cut back, 5 bases at V and 3 bases at J, with 8 bases in the middle. CDR1 is LNHDA and CDR2 is SQIVND in the germline V gene (reference sequence). CDR3 in DNA: TGTGCCAGTAGTTTGACTCGTGGGGCCAACGTCCTGACTTTC. Translated, it gives CASSLTRGANVLTF.

This clone was found a few times. The rearrangement joins TRBV7-2 to TRBJ1-1, with D perhaps matching TRBD1 (6 bases). The CDR3 consists of 14 residues. The germline CDR1 and CDR2 sequences are SGHTA and FQGNSA. Trimming removed 6 bases from V and 3 bases from J, with 14 bases in between. The chain's CDR3 is CASRFTGLDTEAFF. The CDR3 DNA reads TGTGCCAGCAGGTTTACAGGGTTGGACACTGAAGCTTTCTTT.

The chain recombines TRBV30 with TRBJ1-2, with TRBD1 matching 9 bases. This CDR3 is built from 16 residues. Germline V CDR1 and CDR2: GTSNPN, SVGIG (reference sequence). V shed 3 bases and J 5 bases; nucleotides not matched to a gene: 13. The CDR3 sequence: CAWRLLGQGGLYGYTF. DNA of the CDR3: TGTGCCTGGAGACTTTTGGGACAGGGTGGGTTGTATGGCTACACCTTC.

The chain couples TRBV7-2 to TRBJ1-6; possible D gene TRBD1, 5 bases. The V end was cut by 0 bases, the J end by 6 bases, with 9 bases between. CDR3 size: 15 residues. The germline gives CDR1 SGHTA, CDR2 FQGNSA. The chain's CDR3 is CASSLARGGNSPLHF. The CDR3 DNA reads as TGTGCCAGCAGCTTAGCGCGGGGGGGTAATTCACCCCTCCACTTT.

J is TRBJ2-5 and V is TRBV7-2; 8 bases align to TRBD2. Looked up from germline, CDR1 is SGHTA and CDR2 is FQGNSA. With V trimmed by 3 bases and J by 5 bases, 5 bases remained unmatched. The CDR3 is 14 amino acids. This CDR3 reads CASSFRGRSETQYF. The CDR3, as DNA: TGTGCCAGCAGCTTCCGCGGGAGGTCGGAGACCCAGTACTTC.

The chain has TRBV5-4 and TRBJ2-7, with 8 bases matching TRBD1. The junction had 11 bases not matched to a gene; V was cut back by 5 bases and J by 4 bases. Germline lookup yields CDR1 SGHNT and CDR2 YYREEE (reference sequence). The CDR3 spans 15 residues. DNA for the CDR3: TGTGCCAGCAGTCAACGAGGACAGGGCATTTACGAGCAGTACTTC. Its translation is CASSQRGQGIYEQYF. Looking up the rest from reference TRBV5-4 and TRBJ2-7 gives the full variable domain: ETGVTQSPTHLIKTRGQQVTLRCSSQSGHNTVSWYQQALGQGPQFIFQYYREEENGRGNFPPRFSGLQFPNYSSELNVNALELDDSALYLCASSQRGQGIYEQYFGPGTRLTVT.

The chain recombines TRBV6-1 with TRBJ1-5; D remains unclear. Germline lookup yields CDR1 MNHNS and CDR2 SASEGT. This CDR3 has 14 amino acids. Trimming left V 2 bases short and J 5 bases short, with 10 bases between. The CDR3 nucleotides are TGTGCCAGCAGTGAACAAGTCAGTTATCAGCCCCAGCATTTT. It specifies CASSEQVSYQPQHF.